This T cell receptor beta chain was identified in a study of T-cell reconstitution after alpha-beta-depleted transplantation in children. With respect to this clonotype: The target antigen is unknown.

Molecular barcoding with unique molecular identifiers was used for the TCRbeta library. TCRdb independently ran MiXCR on the PCR reads; one entry per CDR3 protein. The data contain 130,000 to 150,000 distinct CDR3 sequences, around 10% of them seen just once; the ten biggest clones take up over 15%. Study findings and constraints: Two months or so post-transplant, alpha-beta T cells reportedly derived from several hundred expanded graft clones. Most T-cell counts and diversity one year after the transplant came from T cells that were newly produced.

CDR3 length equals 15 residues. Trimming removed 1 base at V and 9 bases at J, with 16 bases between. The sample here was PBMCs, mostly from graft donor cells, taken 180 days after TCRalphabeta/CD19-depleted stem cell transplant. The chain is built from TRBV12-3 or TRBV12-4 and TRBJ2-1, with D perhaps being TRBD1 or TRBD2 (6 bases each). This receptor was taken from a female patient under 10 years old who had a stem cell transplant for congenital amegakaryocytic thrombocytopenia, so the T cells may come from the graft donor. CDR3 sequence: CASSLEGGSFLEQFF. For the CDR3, the DNA is TGTGCCAGCAGTTTAGAAGGGGGGTCATTCCTTGAGCAGTTCTTC.